This T cell receptor beta chain stems from a study of T cell responses to AZD1222 COVID-19 vaccine. Clones were sequenced by immunoSEQ multiplex PCR, and TCRdb holds only the in-frame ones, with some missing. The table lists around 140,000 clones, more than 85% of them singletons. The table lists this clone with a few counts. Germline CDR1 reads SNHLY; CDR2 reads FYNNEI. V lost 6 bases, J lost 3 bases, and 14 bases lay in between. CDR3 length: 15 residues. The V gene is TRBV2, the J gene TRBJ1-4; D perhaps matches TRBD1 (5 bases). Here the sequenced sample was peripheral blood, taken on day 0 of AZD1222 vaccination. The sequence came from an adult in good health. The CDR3 protein is CASRRQHQSNEKLFF. CDR3 nucleotide sequence: TGTGCCAGCAGAAGACAGCATCAGTCTAATGAAAAACTGTTTTTT.